This T cell receptor beta chain derives from a study of CD8+ T cells in alopecia areata. Turning to the study itself: Twice a day, 5 to 10 mg of oral tofacitinib was administered to treated patients. Tofacitinib ran for 6 to 18 months before 6 months off drug.

RNA extraction and reverse transcription yielded cDNA as sequencing template. Assay: immunoSEQ multiplex PCR; the TCRdb copy retains only in-frame clones and omits some. This table has tens of thousands of clones, 45% to 50% appearing once. Study results and caveats: In lesional scalp, particularly from alopecia totalis/universalis, clonality was higher than in normal scalp. With patients, TCR sharing proved less clear than in mice, a difference possibly related to HLA.

CDR3 length: 13 amino acids. Trimming shortened V by 3 bases and J by 2 bases, and 9 bases separated the two germline ends. CDR1 SGDLS and CDR2 YYNGEE come from the germline V gene. Note on this clone: No antigen is known for it.

The chain joins TRBV9 to TRBJ2-7; D is undetermined. This receptor was obtained from a human donor with alopecia areata. Sequencing used CD8+ T cells sorted from blood, obtained at week 0. The CDR3 DNA reads as TGTGCCAGCAGCGCGGGCGCCACCTACGAGCAGTACTTC. This translates into CASSAGATYEQYF.